Listed here are 22 T cell receptor beta chains from one sample, sequenced in a study of shared T cell receptors in the human thymus. Libraries were prepared by immunoSEQ multiplex PCR; TCRdb keeps only in-frame clonotypes and omits some of them. The repertoire includes fewer than 700,000 clones, around 87% of them detected once, and 0.0085% to 0.012% sits in the top ten. The data also belong to a second study, concerning human thymus T cells.

The specimen sequenced was thymocytes. The receptor set was obtained from a boy in the first two years of life with a congenital heart defect.

The chain carries TRBV2 and TRBJ2-7; 8 nucleotides align to TRBD1. Per the germline V gene, CDR1 is SNHLY and CDR2 is FYNNEI. V was pared by 7 bases and J by 5 bases, with 10 bases of the junction left unmatched. The length of the CDR3 is 14 residues. In DNA form, the CDR3 reads TGTGCCAGCACCCCGGACAGGGCGATCCACGAGCAGTACTTC. This encodes CASTPDRAIHEQYF. Full variable domain (outside the CDR3, taken from reference TRBV2 and TRBJ2-7): EPEVTQTPSHQVTQMGQEVILRCVPISNHLYFYWYRQILGQKVEFLVSFYNNEISEKSEIFDDQFSVERPDGSNFTLKIRSTKLEDSAMYFCASTPDRAIHEQYFGPGTRLTVT.

V gene TRBV29-1 combines with J gene TRBJ2-7; the D gene is possibly TRBD2 (6 bases). Trimming stripped 7 bases from V and 1 base from J, with 11 bases between. The CDR3 is 12 amino acids. Germline values: CDR1 SQVTM, CDR2 ANQGSEA. In DNA, the CDR3 is TGCAGCGCGGCCGGGGGTTCCTACGAGCAGTACTTC. Translating it yields CSAAGGSYEQYF.

The chain combines TRBV28 with TRBJ2-7; 10 positions agree with TRBD1. In germline, CDR1 is MDHEN, CDR2 SYDVKM. The CDR3 has 15 amino acids. After removal of 5 bases from V and 2 bases from J, the junction contained 6 bases not matched to a gene. The CDR3 spells CASSPTDRGTYEQYF. The CDR3 nucleotides are TGTGCCAGCAGTCCAACGGACAGGGGGACCTACGAGCAGTACTTC.

The V and J genes are TRBV5-5 and TRBJ1-5; weak D call: TRBD1 (5 bases). CDR3 size: 16 residues. Trimming stripped 4 bases from V and 2 bases from J, with 16 bases between. The germline V gene encodes CDR1 SGHKS and CDR2 YYEKEE (reference sequence). CDR3 bases: TGTGCCAGCAGCCCTGGGGATGGCAGGGGCAATCAGCCCCAGCATTTT. Amino acid sequence: CASSPGDGRGNQPQHF.

The chain joins TRBV28 to TRBJ2-7; maybe TRBD2 (6 bases). Germline loops: CDR1 MDHEN, CDR2 SYDVKM. The CDR3 contains 13 residues. Trimming took 7 bases from V and 0 from J, leaving 10 bases between them. The CDR3 here is CASKERASYEQYF. The DNA of the CDR3 is TGTGCCAGCAAGGAGCGGGCCTCCTACGAGCAGTACTTC.

In this sample, this clone turned up a few times. V and J are TRBV7-3 and TRBJ2-2, with D maybe TRBD1 (5 bases). Trimming left V 5 bases short and J 10 bases short, with 20 bases between. Germline V lookup: CDR1 SGHTA, CDR2 FQGTGA. The CDR3 length is 15 residues. The CDR3 DNA sequence: TGTGCCAGCAGCCCACGACAGCCCCCCTGGCCGGAGCTGTTTTTT. This gives the protein CASSPRQPPWPELFF.

V usage is TRBV21-1 and J usage is TRBJ2-4; the table's D call of TRBD1 was not tested on the DNA. TRBV21-1 counts as a pseudogene. This CDR3 has 18 amino acids. The CDR3 loop reads CASSKVMVYSLAKNIQYF. CDR3 nucleotides: TGTGCCAGCAGCAAAGTAATGGTCTACAGCCTAGCCAAAAACATTCAGTACTTC.

The rearrangement links TRBV7-6 to TRBJ2-5; the D gene is possibly TRBD2 (5 bases). The CDR3 is made up of 15 amino acids. Per germline, CDR1 SGHVS and CDR2 FNYEAQ. Trimming took off 6 bases at V and 5 bases at J, with 19 bases between the two ends. As DNA, the CDR3 is TGTGCCAGCAGTCGTGGGAGATTCCCATCGGAGACCCAGTACTTC. It encodes CASSRGRFPSETQYF.

The V call is TRBV18, the J call TRBJ2-7; D is possibly TRBD1 or TRBD2 (5 bases each). Trimming removed 6 bases at V and 5 bases at J, with 11 bases between. This CDR3 is 12 amino acids long. Germline V gene sequence: CDR1 KGHSH, CDR2 LQKENI. For the CDR3, the DNA is TGTGCCAGCTCCCCAGGGAGAGACGAGCAGTACTTC. This gives the protein CASSPGRDEQYF.

The rearrangement joins TRBV12-5 to TRBJ1-3; TRBD1 matches at 7 bases. This CDR3 has 16 residues. From germline, CDR1 is LGHNT and CDR2 FRNRAP. J gave up 0 bases and V 5 bases, and 7 bases lay outside the gene matches. CDR3 sequence: CASGKNRGFSGNTIYF. CDR3 nucleotide sequence: TGTGCTAGTGGTAAGAACAGGGGATTCTCTGGAAACACCATATATTTT.

J is TRBJ2-5 and V is TRBV7-2; 13 bases align to TRBD2. Per the germline V gene, CDR1 is SGHTA and CDR2 is FQGNSA. The CDR3 consists of 18 residues. The trim removed 4 bases at V and 9 bases at J, leaving 17 bases unmatched. The CDR3 region has the DNA TGTGCCAGCAGCTCCCAGGGAGGACTAGCGGGGGCCCGGGGGGCCCAGTACTTC. This translates into CASSSQGGLAGARGAQYF.

The chain employs TRBV4-2 and TRBJ2-7; TRBD1 agrees at 10 bases. Germline lookup yields CDR1 LGHNA and CDR2 YNFKEQ. The junction had 8 bases not matched to a gene; V was cut back by 4 bases and J by 2 bases. The CDR3 has 16 amino acids. CDR3 in DNA: TGTGCCAGCAGCCGAACCGGGACAGGGGACCCCTACGAGCAGTACTTC. This gives the protein CASSRTGTGDPYEQYF.

The gene calls are TRBV5-6 and TRBJ2-3, with a weak D call TRBD2 (5 bases). CDR3 size: 12 residues. Germline V CDR1 and CDR2: SGHDT, YYEEEE. V was trimmed by 4 bases and J by 5 bases, leaving 8 bases between them. In DNA form, the CDR3 reads TGTGCCAGCAGCCTCGAGGGAGATACGCAGTATTTT. Amino acids: CASSLEGDTQYF.

V is TRBV7-6 and J is TRBJ1-4; D call uncertain. This CDR3 comprises 14 residues. Trimming took off 5 bases at V and 7 bases at J, with 14 bases between the two ends. Looked up from germline, CDR1 is SGHVS and CDR2 is FNYEAQ. CDR3 in amino acids: CASSPDREPEKLFF. DNA for the CDR3: TGTGCCAGCAGCCCCGATCGGGAACCTGAAAAACTGTTTTTT.

This chain connects TRBV6-5 to TRBJ1-1, with D unresolved. Germline CDR1 and CDR2: MNHEY and SVGAGI. V shed 0 bases and J shed 1 base, with 9 bases lying between them. The length of the CDR3 is 15 residues. The CDR3 region is CASSYSGSPNTEAFF. The CDR3 region has the DNA TGTGCCAGCAGTTACTCGGGCAGTCCGAACACTGAAGCTTTCTTT.

This clone was seen just once. The sample contains more than one DNA sequence encoding this CDR3. The chain carries TRBV7-9 and TRBJ1-4; D unclear. Trimming took off 5 bases at V and 7 bases at J, with 17 bases between the two ends. Germline CDR1 SEHNR, CDR2 FQNEAQ (reference sequence). The CDR3 has 15 residues. In nucleotides, the CDR3 is TGTGCCAGCAGCCCGCGGGGAAGGGCAGGTGAAAAACTGTTTTTT. It encodes CASSPRGRAGEKLFF.

As concerns this clone: The junction differs from germline at one of its ends, possibly a read error. The chain uses TRBV7-9 and TRBJ2-5; 10 bases map to TRBD2. The V gene's germline CDR1 is SEHNR and CDR2 FQNEAQ (reference sequence). The CDR3 has 16 residues. The CDR3 DNA reads TGTGCCAGCAGCTTAGTGCTAGCGGGAGCCCAACAGACCCAGTACTTC. This sequence encodes CASSLVLAGAQQTQYF.

The chain joins TRBV27 to TRBJ2-7; 7 nucleotides agree with TRBD1. The germline gives CDR1 MNHEY, CDR2 SMNVEV (reference sequence). The ends lost 2 bases at V and 0 bases at J; junction bases unmatched: 10. CDR3 length: 17 residues. The DNA of the CDR3 is TGTGCCAGCAGTTTACGGGCAATGGACAGGTACTCCTACGAGCAGTACTTC. Its protein is CASSLRAMDRYSYEQYF.

J is TRBJ1-4 and V is TRBV27; TRBD1 agrees at 8 bases. Germline trimming cut 4 bases from V and 3 bases from J; bases unmatched to any gene: 7. This CDR3 region has 16 residues. Germline CDR1 reads MNHEY; CDR2 reads SMNVEV (reference sequence). The CDR3 coding sequence is TGTGCCAGCAGTTCCCTCAGGGGGCCGCCTAATGAAAAACTGTTTTTT. It is translated as CASSSLRGPPNEKLFF.

The chain carries TRBV4-3 and TRBJ2-7; TRBD2 agrees at 13 bases. Trimming at V came to 4 bases and at J to 2 bases, leaving 2 bases not matched to a gene. CDR1 and CDR2 from the germline V gene are LGHNA and YSLEER. The CDR3 sequence is 15 residues long. CDR3 in amino acids: CASSRGLAGTYEQYF. The CDR3 nucleotides are TGCGCCAGCAGCCGGGGACTAGCGGGAACCTACGAGCAGTACTTC.

The V gene is TRBV4-2, the J gene TRBJ1-2, with a weak D call TRBD1 (6 bases). The ends were cut back, 4 bases at V and 8 bases at J, with 8 bases in the middle. CDR1 is LGHNA and CDR2 is YNFKEQ in the germline V gene. This CDR3 contains 11 residues. CDR3 in DNA: TGTGCCAGCAGCCGGGACAAGGGCTACACCTTC. Its translation is CASSRDKGYTF.

This chain links TRBV5-8 with TRBJ2-1; 8 bases agree with TRBD2. This CDR3 comprises 15 residues. Germline CDR1 SGHTS, CDR2 YDEGEE. J was trimmed by 5 bases and V by 5 bases; bases with no gene match: 9. DNA for the CDR3: TGTGCCAGCAGAACCCGGCGGGAGGACAACAATGAGCAGTTCTTC. This codes for CASRTRREDNNEQFF.